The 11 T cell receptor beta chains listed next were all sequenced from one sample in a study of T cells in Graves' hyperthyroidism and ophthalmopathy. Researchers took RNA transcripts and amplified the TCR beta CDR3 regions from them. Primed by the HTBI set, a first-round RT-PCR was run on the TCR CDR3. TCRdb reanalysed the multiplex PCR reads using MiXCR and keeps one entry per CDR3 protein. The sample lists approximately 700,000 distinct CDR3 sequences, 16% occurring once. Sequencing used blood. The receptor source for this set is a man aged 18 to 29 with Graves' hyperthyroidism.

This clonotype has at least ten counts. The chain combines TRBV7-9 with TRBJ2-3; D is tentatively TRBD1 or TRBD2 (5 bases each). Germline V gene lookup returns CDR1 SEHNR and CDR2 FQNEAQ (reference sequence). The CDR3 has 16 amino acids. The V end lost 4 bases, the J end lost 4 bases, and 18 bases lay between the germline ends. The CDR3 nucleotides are TGTGCCAGCAGCTCCCCCGAGGGGACCAGGCCAGATACGCAGTATTTT. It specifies CASSSPEGTRPDTQYF.

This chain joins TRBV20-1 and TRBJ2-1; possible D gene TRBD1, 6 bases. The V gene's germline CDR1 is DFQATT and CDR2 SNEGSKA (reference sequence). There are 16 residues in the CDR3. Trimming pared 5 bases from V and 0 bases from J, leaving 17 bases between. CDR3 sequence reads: CSASGALEGSYNEQFF. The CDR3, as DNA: TGCAGTGCTTCAGGGGCCCTAGAGGGCTCCTACAATGAGCAGTTCTTC.

In nucleotides, the CDR3 is TGTGCCTGGAGTGTAGGTTTGGGCCGCGACACTGAAGCTTTCTTT. It codes for CAWSVGLGRDTEAFF. This sequence joins TRBV30 and TRBJ1-1; no firm D call. Germline lookup yields CDR1 GTSNPN and CDR2 SVGIG (reference sequence). V was clipped by 0 bases and J by 3 bases, with 14 bases between them. The CDR3 totals 15 residues.

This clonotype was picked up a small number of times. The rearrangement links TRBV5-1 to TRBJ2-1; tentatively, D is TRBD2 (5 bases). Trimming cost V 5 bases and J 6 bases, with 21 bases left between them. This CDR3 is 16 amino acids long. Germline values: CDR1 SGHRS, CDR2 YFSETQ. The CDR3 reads CASRATGEKRSNEQFF. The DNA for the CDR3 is TGCGCCAGCAGAGCGACTGGTGAAAAGCGGAGCAATGAGCAGTTCTTC.

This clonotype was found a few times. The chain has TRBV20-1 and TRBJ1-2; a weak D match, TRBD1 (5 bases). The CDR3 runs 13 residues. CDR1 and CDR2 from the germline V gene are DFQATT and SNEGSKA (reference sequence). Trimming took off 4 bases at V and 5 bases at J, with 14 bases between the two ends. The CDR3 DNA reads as TGCAGTGCTAATCAAGGGGAACAATATGGCTACACCTTC. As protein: CSANQGEQYGYTF.

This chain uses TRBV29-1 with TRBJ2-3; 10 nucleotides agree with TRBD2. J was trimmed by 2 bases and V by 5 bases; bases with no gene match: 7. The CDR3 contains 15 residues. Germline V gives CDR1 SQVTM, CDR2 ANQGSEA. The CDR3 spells CSVLESGRATDTQYF. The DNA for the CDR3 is TGCAGCGTTTTGGAGAGCGGGAGGGCCACAGATACGCAGTATTTT.

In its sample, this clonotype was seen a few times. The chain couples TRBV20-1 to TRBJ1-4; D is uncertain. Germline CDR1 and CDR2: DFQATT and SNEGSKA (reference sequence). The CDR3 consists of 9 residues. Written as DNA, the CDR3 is TGCAGACCTGAGGAAAAACTGTTTTTT. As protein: CRPEEKLFF.

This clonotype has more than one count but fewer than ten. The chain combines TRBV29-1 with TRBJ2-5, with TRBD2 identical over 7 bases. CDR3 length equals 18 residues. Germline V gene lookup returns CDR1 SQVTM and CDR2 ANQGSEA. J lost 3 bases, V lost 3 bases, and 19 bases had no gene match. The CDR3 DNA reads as TGCAGCGTTGATGGTGTGACTGTCGGCGGGAGTAGGGAAGAGACCCAGTACTTC. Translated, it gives CSVDGVTVGGSREETQYF.

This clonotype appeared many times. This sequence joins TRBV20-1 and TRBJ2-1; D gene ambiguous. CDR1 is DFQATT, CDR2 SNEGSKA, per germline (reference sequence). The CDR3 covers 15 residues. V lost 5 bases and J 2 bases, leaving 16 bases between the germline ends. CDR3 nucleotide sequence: TGCAGTGCTCCCTCCCGGGCCCGGACCTACAATGAGCAGTTCTTC. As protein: CSAPSRARTYNEQFF.

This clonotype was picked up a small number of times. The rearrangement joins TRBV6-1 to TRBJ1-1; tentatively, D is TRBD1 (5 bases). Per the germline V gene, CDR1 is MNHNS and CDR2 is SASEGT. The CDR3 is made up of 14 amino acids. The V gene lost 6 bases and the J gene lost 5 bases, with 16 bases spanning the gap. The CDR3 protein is CASRLAPEGTEAFF. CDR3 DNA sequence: TGTGCCAGCAGATTGGCTCCGGAGGGGACTGAAGCTTTCTTT.

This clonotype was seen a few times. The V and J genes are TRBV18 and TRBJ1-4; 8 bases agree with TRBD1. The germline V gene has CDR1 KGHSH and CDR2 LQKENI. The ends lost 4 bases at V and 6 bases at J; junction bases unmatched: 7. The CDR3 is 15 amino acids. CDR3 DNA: TGTGCCAGCTCACAGGGACAGGCGAACTATGAAAAACTGTTTTTT. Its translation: CASSQGQANYEKLFF.